The entry below gives a single TCR beta chain sequence along with its context. This entry belongs to a study of blood T cell repertoires in COVID-19. About the study: COVID-19 samples collected from the United States, Italy and Spain covered acute and convalescent phases. Sample material is recorded as cDNA or gDNA derived from T cells, B-cell-depleted T cells, or PBMCs.

J was trimmed by 5 bases and V by 9 bases; bases with no gene match: 10. Germline lookup yields CDR1 SNHLY and CDR2 FYNNEI. There are 14 residues in the CDR3. In the study's own analysis: Nucleated cell counts were estimated from reference gene primer amplification. Assay: immunoSEQ multiplex PCR; the TCRdb copy retains only in-frame clones and omits some. V and J calls and clone size are as listed in that table; D and trimming were resolved from the DNA. The sample has over 150,000 clones, roughly four fifths seen once. The sample consisted of peripheral blood. This receptor was identified in a woman aged 60-75 years with acute or convalescent COVID-19. V is TRBV2 and J is TRBJ1-1, with 9 bases matching TRBD1. CDR3 sequence reads: CASGTGNWQTEAFF. In nucleotides, the CDR3 is TGTGCCAGTGGGACAGGGAATTGGCAAACTGAAGCTTTCTTT. Full variable domain (remainder filled in from reference TRBV2 and TRBJ1-1): EPEVTQTPSHQVTQMGQEVILRCVPISNHLYFYWYRQILGQKVEFLVSFYNNEISEKSEIFDDQFSVERPDGSNFTLKIRSTKLEDSAMYFCASGTGNWQTEAFFGQGTRLTVV.